One and the same sample provided the 2 T cell receptor beta chains below, sequenced in a study of beta chain features in type 1 diabetes. These receptors' antigens are unknown. The study reverse transcribed the entire isolated RNA, so it sequenced expressed TCRB transcripts. The assay was immunoSEQ multiplex PCR, and TCRdb's table has in-frame clones only and misses some. The table lists 400,000 or so clones, roughly 13% of them singletons. The study, taken as a whole, reports: When Type 1 diabetes patients were examined, their TCRB CDR3s proved moderately but significantly shorter in all four CD4+ subsets.

Sequencing was done on a sample of naive CD4+ T cells from blood. The source of these receptors is a woman aged 18-30 years with type 1 diabetes.

This clone was recorded a few times. The V and J genes are TRBV30 and TRBJ1-2; a weak D match, TRBD1 (6 bases). Trimming took off 3 bases at V and 8 bases at J, with 16 bases between the two ends. Germline CDR1 reads GTSNPN; CDR2 reads SVGIG (reference sequence). CDR3 length: 13 amino acids. As DNA, the CDR3 is TGTGCCTGGAGAACTCAGGGGATCGGCGGCTACACCTTC. Protein: CAWRTQGIGGYTF.

The chain employs TRBV7-6 and TRBJ2-7, with 7 positions matching TRBD1. CDR3 length: 15 residues. V gave up 0 bases and J gave up 3 bases; unmatched junction bases: 5. The V gene's germline CDR1 is SGHVS and CDR2 FNYEAQ. CDR3 sequence reads: CASSLAYRGVYEQYF. In nucleotides, the CDR3 is TGTGCCAGCAGCTTAGCGTACAGGGGAGTCTACGAGCAGTACTTC.